This entry lists 5 T cell receptor beta chains sequenced from one sample in a study of cytomegalovirus exposure and HLA in healthy donors. The study ran its PCR with 60 Vbeta and 13 Jbeta primers. TCRdb keeps only in-frame clones here, not all; method: immunoSEQ multiplex PCR. The sample holds 200,000 to 250,000 clones; over 65% are singletons and the top ten take over 1%. The sequenced sample consisted of PBMCs. These receptors were collected from a human donor in good health.

The rearrangement links TRBV5-1 to TRBJ2-7, with 8 bases aligning to TRBD2. Germline CDR1 reads SGHRS; CDR2 reads YFSETQ. V lost 2 bases to trimming and J lost 5 bases; unmatched junction nucleotides: 6. The CDR3 spans 14 residues. The CDR3 DNA reads TGCGCCAGCAGCTTTGTAGCGGGGTCTAACGAGCAGTACTTC. Its translation: CASSFVAGSNEQYF.

This clone was observed once. V and J are TRBV29-1 and TRBJ1-2; D gene uncertain. Trimming took 1 base from V and 2 from J, leaving 2 bases between them. Germline V gene sequence: CDR1 SQVTM, CDR2 ANQGSEA. The CDR3 length is 11 residues. CDR3 sequence (DNA): TGCAGCGTTGAAGCAAACTATGGCTACACCTTC. As protein: CSVEANYGYTF.

The gene calls are TRBV6-1 and TRBJ1-1, with D uncertain. Germline CDR1 MNHNS, CDR2 SASEGT. This CDR3 contains 15 residues. Trimming cost V 1 base and J 6 bases, with 15 bases left between them. CDR3 loop: CASSEEGRRWAEAFF. CDR3 nucleotide sequence: TGTGCCAGCAGTGAAGAGGGCAGGAGGTGGGCTGAAGCTTTCTTT.

The genes are TRBV14 and TRBJ2-7, with D possibly matching TRBD2 (5 bases). Germline V gene data show CDR1 as SGHDN and CDR2 as FVKESK. This CDR3 spans 13 amino acids. V was pared by 1 base and J by 4 bases, with 8 bases between. For the CDR3, the DNA is TGTGCCAGCAGCCAAGCGGGAAGGTACGAGCAGTACTTC. Protein product: CASSQAGRYEQYF.

This clone was detected a few times. CDR3 sequence reads: CASSTDGSGVPYEQYF. The CDR3 region has the DNA TGTGCCAGCAGCACCGACGGTAGCGGGGTCCCCTACGAGCAGTACTTC. This chain uses TRBV7-2 with TRBJ2-7; 8 bases align to TRBD2. The germline CDR1 and CDR2 sequences are SGHTA and FQGNSA. CDR3 length: 16 residues. Unmatched junction bases numbered 11, after V lost 5 bases and J lost 2 bases.